This T cell receptor beta chain was observed in a study of cytomegalovirus exposure and HLA in healthy donors. Clones were sequenced by immunoSEQ multiplex PCR, and TCRdb holds only the in-frame ones, with some missing. The sample includes 140,000 to 150,000 clones, around 90% of them seen just once. The CDR3 consists of 16 residues. Germline-derived CDR1 and CDR2 are SGHDT and YYEEEE. Trimming removed 0 bases at V and 2 bases at J, with 14 bases between. Sequencing was performed on PBMCs. The origin of this receptor is a man between 18 and 35 years old in good health and CMV-seropositive. The chain uses TRBV5-6 and TRBJ1-2; tentatively, D is TRBD1 (6 bases). CDR3 in amino acids: CASSLDGPQGNYGYTF. The CDR3 nucleotides are TGTGCCAGCAGCTTGGATGGACCACAGGGCAACTATGGCTACACCTTC.